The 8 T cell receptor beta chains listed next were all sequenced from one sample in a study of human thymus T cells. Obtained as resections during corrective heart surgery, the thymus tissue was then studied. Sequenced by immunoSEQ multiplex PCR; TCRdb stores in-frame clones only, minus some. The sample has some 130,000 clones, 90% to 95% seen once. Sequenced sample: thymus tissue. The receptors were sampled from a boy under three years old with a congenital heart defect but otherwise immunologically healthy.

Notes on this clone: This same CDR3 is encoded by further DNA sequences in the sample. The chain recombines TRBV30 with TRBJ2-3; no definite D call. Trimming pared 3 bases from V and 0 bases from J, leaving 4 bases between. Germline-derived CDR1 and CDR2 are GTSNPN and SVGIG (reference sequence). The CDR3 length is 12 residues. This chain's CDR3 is CAWSRSTDTQYF. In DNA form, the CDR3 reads TGTGCCTGGAGCCGAAGCACAGATACGCAGTATTTT.

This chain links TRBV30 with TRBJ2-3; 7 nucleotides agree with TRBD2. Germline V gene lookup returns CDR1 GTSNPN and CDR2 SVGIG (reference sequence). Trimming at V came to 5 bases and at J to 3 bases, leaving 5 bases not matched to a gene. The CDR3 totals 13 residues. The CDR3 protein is CAWGGLGTDTQYF. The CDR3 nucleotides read TGTGCCTGGGGTGGACTAGGGACAGATACGCAGTATTTT.

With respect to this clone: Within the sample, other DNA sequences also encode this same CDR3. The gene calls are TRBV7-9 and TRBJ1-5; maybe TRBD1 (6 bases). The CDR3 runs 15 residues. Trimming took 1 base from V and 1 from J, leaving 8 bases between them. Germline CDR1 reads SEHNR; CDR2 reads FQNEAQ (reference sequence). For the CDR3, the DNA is TGTGCCAGCAGCTTAGGAGGGGGAAGCAATCAGCCCCAGCATTTT. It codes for CASSLGGGSNQPQHF.

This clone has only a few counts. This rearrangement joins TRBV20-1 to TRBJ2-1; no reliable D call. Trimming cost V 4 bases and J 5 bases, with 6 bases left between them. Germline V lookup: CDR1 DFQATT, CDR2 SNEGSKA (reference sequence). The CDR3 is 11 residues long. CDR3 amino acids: CSAITDNEQFF. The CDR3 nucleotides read TGCAGTGCTATTACAGACAATGAGCAGTTCTTC.

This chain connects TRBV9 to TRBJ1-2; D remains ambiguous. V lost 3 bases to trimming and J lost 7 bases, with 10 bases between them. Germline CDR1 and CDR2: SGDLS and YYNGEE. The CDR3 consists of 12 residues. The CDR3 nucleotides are TGTGCCAGCAGCGGGGAGGGTCCTGGCTACACCTTC. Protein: CASSGEGPGYTF. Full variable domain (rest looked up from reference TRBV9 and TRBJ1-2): DSGVTQTPKHLITATGQRVTLRCSPRSGDLSVYWYQQSLDQGLQFLIQYYNGEERAKGNILERFSAQQFPDLHSELNLSSLELGDSALYFCASSGEGPGYTFGSGTRLTVV.

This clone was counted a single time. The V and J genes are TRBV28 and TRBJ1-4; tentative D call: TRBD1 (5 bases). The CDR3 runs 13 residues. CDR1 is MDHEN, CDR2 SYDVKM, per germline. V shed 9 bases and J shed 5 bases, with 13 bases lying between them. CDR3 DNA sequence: TGTGCCAGTGGGCAGGGAGGAAATGAAAAACTGTTTTTT. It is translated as CASGQGGNEKLFF.

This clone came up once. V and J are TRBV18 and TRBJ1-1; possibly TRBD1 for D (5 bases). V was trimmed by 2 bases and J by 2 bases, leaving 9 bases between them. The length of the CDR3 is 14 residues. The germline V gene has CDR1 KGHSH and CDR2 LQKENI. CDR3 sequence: CASSPGGVNTEAFF. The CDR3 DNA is TGTGCCAGCTCACCAGGAGGGGTTAACACTGAAGCTTTCTTT.

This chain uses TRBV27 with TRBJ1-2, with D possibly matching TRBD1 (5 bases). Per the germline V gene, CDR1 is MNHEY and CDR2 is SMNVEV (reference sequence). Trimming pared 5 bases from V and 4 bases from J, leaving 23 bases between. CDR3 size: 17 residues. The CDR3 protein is CASSTELGLLRGYGYTF. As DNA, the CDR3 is TGTGCCAGCAGTACCGAACTCGGACTCTTAAGGGGCTATGGCTACACCTTC.